This T cell receptor (beta chain) was retrieved from a study of blood T cells in healthy people across ages. Primed by a sample-barcoded 5' primer and a J-beta primer mix, a second PCR proceeded for roughly 7 to 11 cycles. Using its own MiXCR run on the 5' RACE reads, TCRdb lists one record per CDR3 protein. The table lists about 1.6 million distinct CDR3 sequences, roughly 32% of them singletons. No fewer than 5.5 micrograms of total RNA were isolated from every sample. About this clonotype: Its antigen remains unknown.

This CDR3 region has 14 residues. Trimming cost V 4 bases and J 0 bases; bases outside gene matches: 4. The germline CDR1 and CDR2 sequences are DFQATT and SNEGSKA (reference sequence). Whole-study results and caveats: Per million T cells, TCR beta diversity dropped about linearly as age rose.

The TCR originated in a woman in her twenties or thirties in good health. Sequencing was carried out using blood. The V and J genes are TRBV20-1 and TRBJ2-3, with 7 bases aligning to TRBD1. The CDR3 loop is CSATDRASTDTQYF. The CDR3, as DNA: TGCAGTGCTACCGACAGGGCTAGCACAGATACGCAGTATTTT.